Here is one T cell receptor beta chain with its context. In its sample, this clonotype was seen many times. It lacks a known antigen. Per-nucleotide qualities are absent, and no much larger clonotype sits a single base away. Library method: PCR. The sequencer listed for this sample is Illumina HiSeq 2500. Molecular barcoding was employed in the preparation of TCR libraries, with unique molecular identifiers being used to normalize TCRbeta repertoire quantification. Using fastp trimming at Q25 and MiXCR clonotype assembly, TCRdb reanalyzed the public sequencing data and kept in-frame beta chains. Duplicate CDR3 protein sequences are folded into a single record with the most common DNA and genes. The sample has 440,000 or so distinct CDR3 sequences on record, around two fifths of them singletons. The biggest ten clones account for 27% of the sample. The germline V end is reduced by 6 bases and the J end by 13 bases; junction bases left unmatched: 12. The CDR3 has 12 amino acids, counting the end cysteine and phenylalanine. The DNA shown is the 36-base CDR3, in frame from base 1. The germline V gene encodes CDR1 DFQATT and CDR2 SNEGSKA (reference sequence).

This sample stems from a study of T-cell reconstitution after alpha-beta-depleted transplantation in children (dated by TCRdb to the mid-2010s). General notes on the study: The study quantitatively tracked T-cell immune reconstitution after TCRalphabeta/CD19-depleted allogeneic hematopoietic cell transplantation in children using TCR repertoire profiling. Paper-wide results and their limitations: The frequencies of hyperexpanded clones fell over the following months, and after one year, T-cell counts and TCRbeta diversity were mostly attributed to newly produced T cells. The apparently early alphabetaT-cell count recovery about two months after transplant was reportedly dependent on only several hundred rapidly expanded clones derived from non-depleted graft cells. In some patients, high TCRbeta diversity at day 60 was attributed to recipient T cells and intrathymic progenitors that had survived conditioning.

The treatment or condition label here, explained by the study, means: allogeneic hematopoietic cell transplantation with graft depleted of TCRalphabeta T cells and CD19 B cells. The transplant recipients were children given TCRalphabeta/CD19-depleted allogeneic hematopoietic cell grafts. The receptor comes from a girl aged 2-10 years with aplastic anemia, due to receive a stem cell transplant. Recombination linked TRBV20-1 to TRBJ2-3; 8 bases in between match TRBD2. Sequenced here: PBMCs, sampled before TCRalphabeta/CD19-depleted stem cell transplant. CDR3 region: CSAYNTGGRKYF. In nucleotides, the sequence is TGCAGTGCCTACAACACGGGAGGGCGGAAGTATTTT.